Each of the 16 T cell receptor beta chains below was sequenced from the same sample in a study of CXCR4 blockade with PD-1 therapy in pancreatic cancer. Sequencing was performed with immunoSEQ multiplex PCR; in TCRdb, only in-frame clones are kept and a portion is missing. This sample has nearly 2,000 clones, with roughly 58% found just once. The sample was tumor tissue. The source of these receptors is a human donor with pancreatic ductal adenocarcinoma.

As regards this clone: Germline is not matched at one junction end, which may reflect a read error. CDR3 bases: TGCAGCGTTGCAGACAGGTACCAAAAGACCCAGTACTTC. Its protein is CSVADRYQKTQYF. The gene calls are TRBV29-1 and TRBJ2-5, with D possibly TRBD1 on 6 matching bases. The CDR3 is made up of 13 amino acids. The germline V gene has CDR1 SQVTM and CDR2 ANQGSEA. The entire variable domain, with the rest obtained from reference TRBV29-1 and TRBJ2-5, is as follows: SAVISQKPSRDICQRGTSLTIQCQVDSQVTMMFWYRQQPGQSLTLIATANQGSEATYESGFVIDKFPISRPNLTFSTLTVSNMSPEDSSIYLCSVADRYQKTQYFGPGTRLLVL.

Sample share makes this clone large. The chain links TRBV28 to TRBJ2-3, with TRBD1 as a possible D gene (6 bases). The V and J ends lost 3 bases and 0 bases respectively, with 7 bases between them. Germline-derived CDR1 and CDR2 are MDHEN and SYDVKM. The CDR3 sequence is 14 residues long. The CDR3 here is CASSLDSSTDTQYF. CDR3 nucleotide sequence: TGTGCCAGCAGTTTGGACAGTAGCACAGATACGCAGTATTTT.

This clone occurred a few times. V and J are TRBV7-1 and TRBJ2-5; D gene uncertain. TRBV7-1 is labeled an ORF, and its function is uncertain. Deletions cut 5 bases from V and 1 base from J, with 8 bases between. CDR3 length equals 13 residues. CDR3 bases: TGTGCCAGCAGCCCAGGTCCCCAAGAGACCCAGTACTTC. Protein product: CASSPGPQETQYF.

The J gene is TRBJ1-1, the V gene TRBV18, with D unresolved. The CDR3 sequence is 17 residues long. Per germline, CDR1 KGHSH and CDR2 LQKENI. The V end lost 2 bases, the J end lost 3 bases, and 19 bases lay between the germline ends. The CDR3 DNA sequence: TGTGCCAGCTCACCAACATATCTTGAGCCGCTGGACACTGAAGCTTTCTTT. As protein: CASSPTYLEPLDTEAFF. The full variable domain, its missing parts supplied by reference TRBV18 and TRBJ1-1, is NAGVMQNPRHLVRRRGQEARLRCSPMKGHSHVYWYRQLPEEGLKFMVYLQKENIIDESGMPKERFSAEFPKEGPSILRIQQVVRGDSAAYFCASSPTYLEPLDTEAFFGQGTRLTVV.

The CDR3 loop is CASSRGKEFPTYEQYF. The CDR3 bases are TGTGCCAGCAGCAGAGGGAAGGAGTTCCCCACCTACGAGCAGTACTTC. This chain uses TRBV9 with TRBJ2-7; D may be TRBD2 (5 bases). This CDR3 spans 16 amino acids. The V end lost 4 bases, the J end lost 2 bases, and 19 bases lay between the germline ends. In germline, CDR1 is SGDLS, CDR2 YYNGEE.

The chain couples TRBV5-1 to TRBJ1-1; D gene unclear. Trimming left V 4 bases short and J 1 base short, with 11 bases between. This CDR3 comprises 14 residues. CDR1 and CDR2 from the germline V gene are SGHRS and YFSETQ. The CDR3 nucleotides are TGCGCCAGCAGCCCCGTTCTAGGGAACACTGAAGCTTTCTTT. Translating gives CASSPVLGNTEAFF.

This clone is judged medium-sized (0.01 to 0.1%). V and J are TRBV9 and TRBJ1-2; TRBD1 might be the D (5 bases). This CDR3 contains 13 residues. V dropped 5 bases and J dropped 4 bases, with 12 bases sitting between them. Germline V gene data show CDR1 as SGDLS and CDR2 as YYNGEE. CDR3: CASSGTGFYGYTF. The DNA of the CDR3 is TGTGCCAGCAGTGGGACGGGATTCTATGGCTACACCTTC.

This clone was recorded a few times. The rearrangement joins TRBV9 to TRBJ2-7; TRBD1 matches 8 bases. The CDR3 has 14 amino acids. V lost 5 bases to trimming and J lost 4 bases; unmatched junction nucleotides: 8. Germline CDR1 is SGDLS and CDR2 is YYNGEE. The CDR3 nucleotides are TGTGCCAGCAGGCCGGGGACAGGTGATTACGAGCAGTACTTC. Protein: CASRPGTGDYEQYF. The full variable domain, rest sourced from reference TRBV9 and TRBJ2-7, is DSGVTQTPKHLITATGQRVTLRCSPRSGDLSVYWYQQSLDQGLQFLIQYYNGEERAKGNILERFSAQQFPDLHSELNLSSLELGDSALYFCASRPGTGDYEQYFGPGTRLTVT.

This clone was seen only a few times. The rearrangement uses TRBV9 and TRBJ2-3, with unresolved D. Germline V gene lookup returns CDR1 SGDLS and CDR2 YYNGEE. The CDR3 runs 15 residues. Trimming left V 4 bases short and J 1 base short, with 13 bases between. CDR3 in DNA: TGTGCCAGCAGCCCCCCCGAGGCCCGCACAGATACGCAGTATTTT. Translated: CASSPPEARTDTQYF.

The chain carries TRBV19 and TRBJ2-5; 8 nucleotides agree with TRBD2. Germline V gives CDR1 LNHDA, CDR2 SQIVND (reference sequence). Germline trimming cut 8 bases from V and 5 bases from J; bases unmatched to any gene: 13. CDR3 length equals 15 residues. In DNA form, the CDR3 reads TGTGCCAGTGGGGCGGGGGGCCAGTGGTCGGAGACCCAGTACTTC. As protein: CASGAGGQWSETQYF. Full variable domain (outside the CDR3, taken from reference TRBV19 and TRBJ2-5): DGGITQSPKYLFRKEGQNVTLSCEQNLNHDAMYWYRQDPGQGLRLIYYSQIVNDFQKGDIAEGYSVSREKKESFPLTVTSAQKNPTAFYLCASGAGGQWSETQYFGPGTRLLVL.

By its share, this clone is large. The CDR3 coding sequence is TGCAGCGTTGCAGGACGGGACTGGGATGGCTACACCTTC. Its translation is CSVAGRDWDGYTF. V is TRBV29-1 and J is TRBJ1-2; D possibly corresponds to TRBD1 (5 bases). The V gene lost 4 bases and the J gene lost 6 bases, with 15 bases spanning the gap. The V gene's germline CDR1 is SQVTM and CDR2 ANQGSEA. The CDR3 extends over 13 amino acids.

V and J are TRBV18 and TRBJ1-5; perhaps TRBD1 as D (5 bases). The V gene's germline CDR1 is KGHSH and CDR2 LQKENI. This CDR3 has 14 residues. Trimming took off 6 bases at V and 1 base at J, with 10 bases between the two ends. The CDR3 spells CASSPGLSNQPQHF. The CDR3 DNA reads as TGTGCCAGCTCCCCAGGGTTGAGCAATCAGCCCCAGCATTTT.

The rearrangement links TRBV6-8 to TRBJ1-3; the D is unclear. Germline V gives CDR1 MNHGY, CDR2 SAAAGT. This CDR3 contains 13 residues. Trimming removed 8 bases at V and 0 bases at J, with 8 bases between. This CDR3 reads CASSSLSGNTIYF. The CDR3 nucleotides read TGTGCCAGCTCGAGTCTCTCTGGAAACACCATATATTTT.

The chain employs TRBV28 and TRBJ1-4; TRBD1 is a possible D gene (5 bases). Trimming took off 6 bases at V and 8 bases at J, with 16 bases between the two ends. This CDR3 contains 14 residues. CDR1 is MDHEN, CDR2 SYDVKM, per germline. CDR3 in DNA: TGTGCCAGCAGCCAGGGTCAGTCCCGGGAAAAACTGTTTTTT. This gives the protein CASSQGQSREKLFF.

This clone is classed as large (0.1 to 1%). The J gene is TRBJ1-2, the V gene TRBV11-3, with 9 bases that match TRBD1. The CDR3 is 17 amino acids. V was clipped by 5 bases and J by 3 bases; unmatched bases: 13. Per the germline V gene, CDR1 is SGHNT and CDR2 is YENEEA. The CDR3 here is CASSTRDRASIDYGYTF. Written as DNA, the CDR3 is TGTGCCAGCAGCACCCGGGACAGGGCTTCTATTGACTATGGCTACACCTTC.

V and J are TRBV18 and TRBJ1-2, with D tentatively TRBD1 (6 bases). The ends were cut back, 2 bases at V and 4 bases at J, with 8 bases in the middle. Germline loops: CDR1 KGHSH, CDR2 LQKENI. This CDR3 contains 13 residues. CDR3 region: CASSPGGGYGYTF. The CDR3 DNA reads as TGTGCCAGCTCACCAGGGGGCGGCTATGGCTACACCTTC.